These 13 T cell receptor beta chains originate from one sample sequenced in a study of early T cells in non-severe SARS-CoV-2 infection. A single record per CDR3 protein comes from TCRdb applying MiXCR to the 5' RACE reads. This table holds about 30,000 distinct CDR3 sequences, less than 6.5% found once. The specimen sequenced was whole blood. The source is an adult who was a healthcare worker with PCR-confirmed SARS-CoV-2 infection or an uninfected control (not recorded which).

This clonotype was counted ten times or more. The chain is built from TRBV4-3 and TRBJ2-1; 9 bases align to TRBD2. Germline V gene data show CDR1 as LGHNA and CDR2 as YSLEER. This CDR3 comprises 15 residues. V was pared by 0 bases and J by 6 bases, with 3 bases of the junction left unmatched. The CDR3 loop is CASSQDLAGSNEQFF. The CDR3 DNA is TGCGCCAGCAGCCAAGATCTAGCGGGGAGCAATGAGCAGTTCTTC.

In its sample, this clonotype was seen many times. This chain joins TRBV25-1 and TRBJ2-3; D uncertain. V lost 10 bases and J lost 4, with 15 bases in between. CDR3 length equals 13 residues. CDR1 and CDR2 from the germline V gene are MGHDK and SYGVNS. As DNA, the CDR3 is TGTGCCATCACCCCTCCTGGGGCAGATACGCAGTATTTT. The encoded protein is CAITPPGADTQYF.

Ten or more counts support this clonotype. J is TRBJ2-7 and V is TRBV29-1; D is undetermined. This CDR3 spans 12 amino acids. In germline, CDR1 is SQVTM, CDR2 ANQGSEA. Trimming pared 4 bases from V and 2 bases from J, leaving 9 bases between. Here the CDR3 DNA reads TGCAGCGTTGTGGCAGGTCCCTACGAGCAGTACTTC. It encodes CSVVAGPYEQYF.

This clonotype was picked up many times. The chain uses TRBV4-3 and TRBJ1-5, with TRBD1 as a possible D gene (5 bases). The CDR3 contains 16 residues. The V end was cut by 0 bases, the J end by 3 bases, with 12 bases between. Per the germline V gene, CDR1 is LGHNA and CDR2 is YSLEER. The CDR3: CASSQDGTKPNQPQHF. CDR3 nucleotides: TGCGCCAGCAGCCAAGATGGGACTAAACCCAATCAGCCCCAGCATTTT.

This clonotype was seen only a few times. The chain couples TRBV7-2 to TRBJ2-3; TRBD2 matches at 8 bases. Per the germline V gene, CDR1 is SGHTA and CDR2 is FQGNSA. The CDR3 sequence is 16 residues long. The ends lost 5 bases at V and 2 bases at J; junction bases unmatched: 9. This chain's CDR3 is CASSPFGGRTTDTQYF. Here the CDR3 DNA reads TGTGCCAGCAGCCCCTTTGGCGGGAGGACCACAGATACGCAGTATTTT.

This clonotype has at least ten counts. This chain joins TRBV7-8 and TRBJ2-1; 7 bases agree with TRBD1. The V and J ends lost 5 bases and 9 bases, in that order; junction bases with no gene match: 7. Germline V gene sequence: CDR1 SGHVS, CDR2 FQNEAQ. CDR3 length: 13 amino acids. CDR3 nucleotides: TGTGCCAGCAGCAGGAGACAGGGAGCTGAGCAGTTCTTC. The encoded protein is CASSRRQGAEQFF.

This clonotype was found many times. The genes are TRBV27 and TRBJ1-5; D might be TRBD1 (6 bases). The germline V gene has CDR1 MNHEY and CDR2 SMNVEV (reference sequence). V was cut by 5 bases and J by 5 bases, with 13 bases left in between. CDR3 length equals 14 residues. The CDR3 here is CASSRGAGDQPQHF. CDR3 nucleotides: TGTGCCAGCAGTCGGGGGGCGGGCGATCAGCCCCAGCATTTT.

This clonotype has ten or more counts. J is TRBJ2-3 and V is TRBV11-2; TRBD2 agrees at 9 bases. Germline CDR1 and CDR2: SGHAT and FQNNGV. V lost 5 bases and J lost 2; bases outside the gene matches: 8. The CDR3 spans 16 residues. CDR3: CASSPRLADPTDTQYF. The CDR3 region has the DNA TGTGCCAGCAGCCCCCGACTAGCGGACCCCACAGATACGCAGTATTTT.

The rearrangement uses TRBV15 and TRBJ2-7, with 12 bases aligning to TRBD2. The germline CDR1 and CDR2 sequences are LNHNV and YYDKDF (reference sequence). The CDR3 is 16 amino acids. V lost 2 bases, J lost 0 bases, and 2 bases stayed unmatched. CDR3 region: CATSRSSGRASYEQYF. The CDR3 region has the DNA TGTGCCACCAGCAGATCTAGCGGGAGGGCCTCCTACGAGCAGTACTTC. Drawing the rest from reference TRBV15 and TRBJ2-7, the complete variable domain is DAMVIQNPRYQVTQFGKPVTLSCSQTLNHNVMYWYQQKSSQAPKLLFHYYDKDFNNEADTPDNFQSRRPNTSFCFLDIRSPGLGDTAMYLCATSRSSGRASYEQYFGPGTRLTVT.

This clonotype was recorded a few times. The chain links TRBV18 to TRBJ1-1; D ambiguous. Germline V CDR1 and CDR2: KGHSH, LQKENI. This CDR3 contains 14 residues. The V and J ends lost 4 bases and 1 base respectively, with 10 bases between them. The CDR3 spells CASSLVPENTEAFF. DNA of the CDR3: TGTGCCAGCTCACTCGTCCCTGAGAACACTGAAGCTTTCTTT. Together with reference TRBV18 and TRBJ1-1, the CDR3 gives the full variable domain: NAGVMQNPRHLVRRRGQEARLRCSPMKGHSHVYWYRQLPEEGLKFMVYLQKENIIDESGMPKERFSAEFPKEGPSILRIQQVVRGDSAAYFCASSLVPENTEAFFGQGTRLTVV.

This clonotype was found many times. V is TRBV12-3 or TRBV12-4 and J is TRBJ1-1, with 8 nucleotides matching TRBD1. V was pared by 4 bases and J by 2 bases, with 12 bases of the junction left unmatched. This CDR3 contains 17 residues. CDR3 bases: TGTGCCAGCAGTTCGGACAGGGCTGTAGGGAGTAACACTGAAGCTTTCTTT. This sequence encodes CASSSDRAVGSNTEAFF.

There are many counts of this clonotype. The chain links TRBV29-1 to TRBJ2-2; perhaps TRBD1 as D (6 bases). Germline values: CDR1 SQVTM, CDR2 ANQGSEA. The CDR3 is 14 amino acids. V was shortened by 6 bases and J by 0 bases, with 11 bases between the two germline ends. The CDR3 DNA follows: TGCAGCGTACGGACAGAAGCGAACACCGGGGAGCTGTTTTTT. Its protein product is CSVRTEANTGELFF.

This clonotype was seen ten or more times. The rearrangement links TRBV2 to TRBJ2-1; D gene uncertain. The germline gives CDR1 SNHLY, CDR2 FYNNEI. Trimming cost V 2 bases and J 9 bases, with 14 bases left between them. This CDR3 region has 14 residues. CDR3 amino acids: CASSEMLQKGEQFF. DNA for the CDR3: TGTGCCAGCAGTGAAATGCTACAAAAGGGTGAGCAGTTCTTC.